This T cell receptor beta chain was profiled in a study of CD8 T cells in Susac syndrome. About the study: When blood was drawn, the patients with Susac syndrome were therapy-naive, on corticosteroids, or on intravenous immunoglobulin alone. General observations from the study: Clonal expansion was not seen in any Susac syndrome CD4+ T cell repertoire.

The authors carried out high-throughput sequencing of TCR beta. They applied it to CD8+ and CD4+ T cells obtained from blood. V lost 2 bases and J 10 bases, leaving 18 bases between the germline ends. The CDR3 totals 15 residues. CDR1 and CDR2 (germline): SGHTA, FQGNSA. Remarks on this clonotype: The antigen remains undetermined.

With random hexamers, about 0.5 to 1 ug RNA was reverse transcribed. Multiplex PCR with immunoSEQ amplified the TCR beta CDR3 across 54 Vbeta and 13 Jbeta. TCRdb recomputed calls from the immunoSEQ multiplex PCR reads with MiXCR, one row per CDR3 protein. The table records tens of thousands of distinct CDR3 sequences, 93% of them present only once. This rearrangement joins TRBV7-2 to TRBJ2-1; D uncertain. Sequencing was performed on CD4+ T cells from PBMCs. This sequence originates from a human donor with Susac syndrome. This chain's CDR3 is CASSLFQATAGEQFF. CDR3 sequence (DNA): TGTGCCAGCAGCTTATTTCAGGCGACTGCTGGGGAGCAGTTCTTC.